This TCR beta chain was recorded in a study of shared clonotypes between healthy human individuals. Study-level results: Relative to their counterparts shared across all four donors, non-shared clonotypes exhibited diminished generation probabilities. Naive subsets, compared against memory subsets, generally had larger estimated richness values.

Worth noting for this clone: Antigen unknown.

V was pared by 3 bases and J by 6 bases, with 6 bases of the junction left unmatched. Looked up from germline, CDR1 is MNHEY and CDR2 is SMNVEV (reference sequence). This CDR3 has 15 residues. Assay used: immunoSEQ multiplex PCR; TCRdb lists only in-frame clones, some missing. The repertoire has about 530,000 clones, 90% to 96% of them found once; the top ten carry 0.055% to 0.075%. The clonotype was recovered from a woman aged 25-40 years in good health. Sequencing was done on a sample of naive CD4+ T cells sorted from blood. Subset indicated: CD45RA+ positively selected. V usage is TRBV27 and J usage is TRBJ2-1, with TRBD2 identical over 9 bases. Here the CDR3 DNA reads TGTGCCAGCAGTTTTTTGGCGGGAGGGCCCAATGAGCAGTTCTTC. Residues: CASSFLAGGPNEQFF.